This T cell receptor beta chain was sequenced in a study of blood T cell repertoires in COVID-19. Across the study: PBMCs, B-cell-depleted T cells, or T cells were the source of the cDNA or gDNA that made up the material.

Trimming at V came to 6 bases and at J to 11 bases, leaving 3 bases not matched to a gene. The CDR3 contains 10 residues. Germline V gives CDR1 MNHEY, CDR2 SVGAGI. Followed longitudinally, the Seattle patients had been enrolled during active infection. Method: immunoSEQ multiplex PCR; TCRdb's copy keeps in-frame clones and lacks some. This sample yields roughly 500,000 clones, of which roughly 87% are seen a single time; roughly 0.84% belongs to the top ten. The chain employs TRBV6-5 and TRBJ1-1; 7 bases match TRBD1. The clonotype comes from a man between 18 and 35 years old with COVID-19, enrolled during active disease. The sequenced sample was peripheral blood. The CDR3 is CASRDRVAFF. The CDR3 nucleotides read TGTGCCAGCAGAGACAGGGTGGCTTTCTTT.